This TCR beta chain was retrieved from a study of T cell clones after liver transplantation. General study findings and limits: Post-transplant, graft-donor-reactive CD4 TCRbeta sequences in blood dropped significantly in most of the 8 subjects.

CDR3 size: 16 residues. Germline CDR1 reads MNHEY; CDR2 reads SVGAGI. Trimming shortened V by 2 bases and J by 7 bases, and 15 bases separated the two germline ends. TCRdb's table, derived via immunoSEQ multiplex PCR, lists solely in-frame clones and lacks some. The sample has roughly 72,000 clones; approximately 80% are singletons. In regard to this clone: Its antigen remains unknown.

The chain employs TRBV6-5 and TRBJ1-6, with D perhaps TRBD1 (6 bases). This TCR was sampled from a human patient who received a liver transplant. Some T cells may be provided by the graft donor. The sample consisted of CD4+ T cells from blood, taken 48 to 50 months after liver transplant. The CDR3: CASSYGLDRPNSPLHF. The DNA for the CDR3 is TGTGCCAGCAGTTACGGACTCGACAGGCCGAATTCACCCCTCCACTTT.